Sequencing of this T cell receptor (beta chain) was carried out in a study of beta chain features in type 1 diabetes (dated by TCRdb to 2017 to 2018). Looking at the study overall: Mean age, gender distribution, total cell number and subset yield were not different between patients and healthy donors. Across all samples, 90 million to 130 million sorted cells were examined, and cell number per subset correlated strongly with RNA yield. The study compared TCRB repertoires of sorted circulating CD4+ T cell subsets between recently diagnosed type 1 diabetes patients and matched healthy donors. Whereas all 30 or so donors provided naive and central memory subsets, regulatory and stem cell-like memory subsets were isolated from just 8 patients and roughly 8 healthy donors.

The paper as a whole reports these results and caveats: A moderate but significant shortening of TCRB CDR3 length was observed in type 1 diabetes patients in all four CD4+ subsets. Because small numbers of individuals were included in the HLA sub-analyses, any influence of HLA type on TCRB rearrangement was left unresolved. Naive, central memory and regulatory TCRB repertoires appeared more similar among patients than among healthy donors. Fewer insertions and more nucleotide deletions at VDJ recombination sites were observed in patients with type 1 diabetes, implying thymic rearrangement abnormalities. Sequencing cDNA rather than genomic DNA could over-represent highly expressing activated cells, although activation and CD3 levels did not differ between groups. Shorter templates might have been favored by PCR, but patient and control samples were amplified and corrected together, so both groups would have been affected equally by any skew.

A note on this clone: Its cognate antigen has yet to be identified. Per-nucleotide qualities are absent, and no much larger clonotype sits a single base away.

Each donor gave one peripheral blood draw, averaging about 100 mL, which was collected into heparinised tubes. A BD FACSAria II was used to sort naive, central memory, regulatory and stem cell-like memory CD4+ T cells with a panel that included CD45RO, CCR7, CD25, CD127, CD95 and CD27. Purity was above 95% for every sorted population. PBMCs were isolated right away by Lymphoprep density gradient centrifugation and were stained directly, without culture. Samples were stained and sorted in pairs, with one healthy donor and one patient per experiment, so that batch effects were minimized. Trimming takes 4 bases from V and 0 bases from J, and the germline ends sit 8 bases apart. Spanning cysteine to phenylalanine, the CDR3 consists of 13 amino acids. Left in the record is the CDR3 DNA by itself, 39 bases read in frame from the first base. The germline V gene provides CDR1 SQVTM and CDR2 ANQGSEA. All of the isolated RNA was reverse transcribed with the High Capacity cDNA Reverse Transcription Kit, so expressed TCRB transcripts were sequenced. Deep immunoSEQ sequencing was applied to naive, central memory and regulatory T cell samples, giving an average of roughly 3.5 million total reads per sample. Sorted cells were lysed in RLT buffer and RNA was extracted with DNase-treated RNeasy Micro or Mini kits, depending on cell number. Each cell subset was processed separately to prevent cross-contamination, with patient and healthy donor samples processed together. The immunoSEQ multiplex PCR was used to amplify TCRB sequences from cDNA, generating 87-bp fragments that spanned the CDR3 region. Sequencing of the amplicons was performed on the Illumina HiSeq platform. The original pipeline was this. Synthetic template baselines were used to correct PCR bias computationally, reads within Hamming distance 2 were collapsed together, and singletons that could not be merged were discarded. By aligning reads against IMGT, V, D and J genes, CDR3 length, and insertions or deletions at six rearrangement sites were assigned. Clonotype counts were normalized to sorted cell number within each subset before computing true diversity and Gini coefficients with the tcR R package. The overlap coefficient, calculated on TCRB nucleotide sequences, was used to quantify repertoire sharing. As a proxy for the pre-selection repertoire, out-of-frame TCRB sequences from naive cells were analyzed. TCRdb retrieved this table from immuneACCESS and kept in-frame rearrangements only. Not all clones are present; in checked studies, unresolved V genes account for under half, and no reason is known for the remainder. Clone size and the V and J calls come from that table; the DNA yielded D and trimming. The sample profile shows roughly 150,000 clones; roughly 60% of them were found once. The ten largest clones capture 0.08% to 0.095% of the sample.

Sequenced material: naive CD4+ T cells from blood. What the cell subset or site label conveys for this sample: true naive CD4+ T cells. The origin of this receptor is a man aged 25 to 40 with type 1 diabetes. The chain joins TRBV29-1 to TRBJ2-3; the D gene cannot be named for sure. At the DNA level, the sequence is TGCAGCGTTGTTTTTGGGAGCACAGATACGCAGTATTTT. It translates to CSVVFGSTDTQYF.